The 23 T cell receptor beta chains given below trace back to one sample, sequenced in a study of OX40 agonist ivuxolimab in advanced cancers. Clones were sequenced by immunoSEQ multiplex PCR, and TCRdb holds only the in-frame ones, with some missing. Found here are over 75,000 clones, around 87% of them singletons; the top ten hold around 4%. The sequenced sample was CD4+ or CD8+ T cells sorted from blood, obtained in a trial of the OX40 agonist ivuxolimab. These TCRs come from an adult with an advanced solid tumor such as melanoma, head and neck, liver or kidney cancer.

The chain uses TRBV7-2 and TRBJ2-3, with 9 bases fitting TRBD2. Germline CDR1 reads SGHTA; CDR2 reads FQGNSA. The CDR3 is 15 residues long. The CDR3 sequence: CATSAGGRSTDTQYF. The CDR3 coding sequence is TGTGCTACCTCTGCGGGAGGGCGAAGCACAGATACGCAGTATTTT.

The V gene is TRBV7-9, the J gene TRBJ2-1; 14 bases align to TRBD2. Trimming removed 3 bases from V and 0 bases from J; junction bases left unmatched: 4. This CDR3 has 18 residues. Germline CDR1 SEHNR, CDR2 FQNEAQ (reference sequence). The CDR3: CASSLTSGRASSYNEQFF. The CDR3 nucleotides are TGTGCCAGCAGCTTGACTAGCGGGAGGGCCAGCTCCTACAATGAGCAGTTCTTC.

This clone was counted a few times. The chain links TRBV5-1 to TRBJ1-5; the D is unclear. Trimming shortened V by 0 bases and J by 2 bases, and 9 bases separated the two germline ends. The CDR3 consists of 15 residues. In germline, CDR1 is SGHRS, CDR2 YFSETQ. In DNA form, the CDR3 reads TGCGCCAGCAGCTTGGGAGGATCAGGCAATCAGCCCCAGCATTTT. It specifies CASSLGGSGNQPQHF. The full variable domain, completed using reference TRBV5-1 and TRBJ1-5, is KAGVTQTPRYLIKTRGQQVTLSCSPISGHRSVSWYQQTPGQGLQFLFEYFSETQRNKGNFPGRFSGRQFSNSRSEMNVSTLELGDSALYLCASSLGGSGNQPQHFGDGTRLSIL.

The chain couples TRBV7-9 to TRBJ1-2; D unresolved. Deletions cut 5 bases from V and 1 base from J, with 8 bases between. The CDR3 sequence is 13 residues long. Germline V gene data show CDR1 as SEHNR and CDR2 as FQNEAQ (reference sequence). CDR3 protein: CASSLRDNYGYTF. The CDR3 DNA follows: TGTGCCAGCAGCCTCAGAGATAACTATGGCTACACCTTC.

This clone was counted a single time. This rearrangement joins TRBV11-2 to TRBJ2-6; TRBD1 matches 8 bases. This CDR3 comprises 16 residues. V trimming: 5 bases; J trimming: 0 bases; junction bases outside the gene matches: 3. Per the germline V gene, CDR1 is SGHAT and CDR2 is FQNNGV. In DNA form, the CDR3 reads TGTGCCAGCAGCGAGACAGGGGCCTCTGGGGCCAACGTCCTGACTTTC. Its protein is CASSETGASGANVLTF.

This chain uses TRBV7-2 with TRBJ2-3; 9 positions agree with TRBD1. The CDR3 has 15 residues. The germline gives CDR1 SGHTA, CDR2 FQGNSA. The V gene end was trimmed by 4 bases and the J gene end by 10 bases; junction bases not matched to a gene: 12. CDR3: CASSSRQGGPRSQYF. The CDR3 DNA follows: TGTGCCAGCAGCTCGAGACAGGGGGGCCCCCGATCGCAGTATTTT.

V and J are TRBV7-2 and TRBJ2-1; the D gene is possibly TRBD2 (6 bases). This CDR3 is 13 amino acids long. V lost 1 base and J 9 bases, leaving 10 bases between the germline ends. Germline-derived CDR1 and CDR2 are SGHTA and FQGNSA. The chain's CDR3 is CASSLGGGGEQFF. The CDR3 DNA follows: TGTGCCAGCAGCTTAGGGGGAGGAGGTGAGCAGTTCTTC. Full variable domain (outside the CDR3, taken from reference TRBV7-2 and TRBJ2-1): GAGVSQSPSNKVTEKGKDVELRCDPISGHTALYWYRQSLGQGLEFLIYFQGNSAPDKSGLPSDRFSAERTGGSVSTLTIQRTQQEDSAVYLCASSLGGGGEQFFGPGTRLTVL.

The chain joins TRBV7-6 to TRBJ2-7; TRBD2 matches at 7 bases. The germline V gene encodes CDR1 SGHVS and CDR2 FNYEAQ. The CDR3 runs 14 residues. The junction had 4 bases not matched to a gene; V was cut back by 1 base and J by 4 bases. The CDR3 here is CASSLGREYYEQYF. For the CDR3, the DNA is TGTGCCAGCAGCTTAGGGCGGGAGTATTACGAGCAGTACTTC.

The chain combines TRBV5-5 with TRBJ2-1; 11 bases align to TRBD1. Trimming cost V 4 bases and J 4 bases; bases outside gene matches: 13. There are 18 residues in the CDR3. Per the germline V gene, CDR1 is SGHKS and CDR2 is YYEKEE (reference sequence). The chain's CDR3 is CASSTGTGGIPFYNEQFF. The CDR3 nucleotides read TGTGCCAGCAGCACGGGGACAGGGGGAATCCCTTTTTACAATGAGCAGTTCTTC. Based on the CDR3 plus reference TRBV5-5 and TRBJ2-1, the full variable domain is DAGVTQSPTHLIKTRGQQVTLRCSPISGHKSVSWYQQVLGQGPQFIFQYYEKEERGRGNFPDRFSARQFPNYSSELNVNALLLGDSALYLCASSTGTGGIPFYNEQFFGPGTRLTVL.

This chain joins TRBV19 and TRBJ1-5; 8 nucleotides match TRBD1. The CDR3 runs 15 residues. Germline CDR1 LNHDA, CDR2 SQIVND (reference sequence). Losses at the gene ends were 3 bases for V and 5 bases for J; bases not matched to a gene: 6. The DNA for the CDR3 is TGTGCCAGTAGTATGGTCCAGGGGGCATATCAGCCCCAGCATTTT. Amino acids: CASSMVQGAYQPQHF.

The chain joins TRBV28 to TRBJ2-1; TRBD1 matches at 7 bases. Looked up from germline, CDR1 is MDHEN and CDR2 is SYDVKM. V lost 5 bases to trimming and J lost 7 bases; unmatched junction nucleotides: 8. The CDR3 has 14 amino acids. CDR3 loop: CASSRTGAENEQFF. The CDR3 coding sequence is TGTGCCAGCAGTAGAACAGGGGCGGAAAATGAGCAGTTCTTC.

The chain couples TRBV10-3 to TRBJ2-2; tentative D call: TRBD1 (6 bases). The germline CDR1 and CDR2 sequences are ENHRY and SYGVKD. V gave up 3 bases and J gave up 3 bases, with 8 bases separating them. The CDR3 consists of 14 residues. In nucleotides, the CDR3 is TGTGCCATCAGTGATGAGGGGGACACCGGGGAGCTGTTTTTT. Translation: CAISDEGDTGELFF.

The rearrangement links TRBV19 to TRBJ2-1; D could derive from TRBD1 or TRBD2 (5 bases each). V was shortened by 9 bases and J by 5 bases, with 20 bases between the two germline ends. This CDR3 is 15 amino acids long. Germline V CDR1 and CDR2: LNHDA, SQIVND (reference sequence). CDR3 region: CASRSRDRNDNEQFF. CDR3 nucleotides: TGTGCCAGCCGATCCCGGGACCGGAATGACAATGAGCAGTTCTTC.

The chain links TRBV5-1 to TRBJ1-1; tentative D call: TRBD1 (5 bases). The V gene's germline CDR1 is SGHRS and CDR2 YFSETQ. The CDR3 covers 14 residues. Trimming pared 0 bases from V and 4 bases from J, leaving 10 bases between. The CDR3, as DNA: TGCGCCAGCAGCTTGGATGCAGGGCCCACTGAAGCTTTCTTT. Its translation: CASSLDAGPTEAFF.

This rearrangement joins TRBV7-2 to TRBJ2-7; 11 bases are a match to TRBD2. The CDR3 consists of 15 residues. V was pared by 3 bases and J by 3 bases, with 4 bases of the junction left unmatched. Per the germline V gene, CDR1 is SGHTA and CDR2 is FQGNSA. The CDR3 bases are TGTGCCAGCAGCTTGGTAGCGGGAGGGGACTACGAGCAGTACTTC. Translation gives CASSLVAGGDYEQYF.

The V call is TRBV6-6, the J call TRBJ2-5; no reliable D call. CDR1 is MNHNY and CDR2 is SVGAGI in the germline V gene (reference sequence). The CDR3 has 12 residues. V was pared by 6 bases and J by 5 bases, with 10 bases between. The CDR3 spells CASSLSRETQYF. CDR3 DNA: TGTGCCAGCAGCTTGAGCCGTGAGACCCAGTACTTC.

The chain combines TRBV14 with TRBJ1-1; D remains unclear. CDR1 is SGHDN, CDR2 FVKESK, per germline. CDR3 length: 13 residues. Trimming cost V 4 bases and J 8 bases, with 14 bases left between them. CDR3 sequence: CASSRDIGNEAFF. The CDR3 bases are TGTGCCAGCAGCCGAGATATCGGAAACGAAGCTTTCTTT. The complete variable domain, with remaining parts taken from reference TRBV14 and TRBJ1-1, reads EAGVTQFPSHSVIEKGQTVTLRCDPISGHDNLYWYRRVMGKEIKFLLHFVKESKQDESGMPNNRFLAERTGGTYSTLKVQPAELEDSGVYFCASSRDIGNEAFFGQGTRLTVV.

The chain joins TRBV10-3 to TRBJ2-1; TRBD1 or TRBD2 may be the D gene (5 bases each). In germline, CDR1 is ENHRY, CDR2 SYGVKD. The CDR3 length is 15 residues. Between the trimmed V and J ends, which lost 5 bases and 2 bases, there was a span of 13 bases. The DNA of the CDR3 is TGTGCCATCAGTTCCGGGACGGTAACCTACAATGAGCAGTTCTTC. Amino acid sequence: CAISSGTVTYNEQFF.

The chain is built from TRBV28 and TRBJ1-1; D perhaps matches TRBD1 (6 bases). V lost 5 bases to trimming and J lost 4 bases, with 17 bases between them. Germline loops: CDR1 MDHEN, CDR2 SYDVKM. The CDR3 covers 15 residues. DNA for the CDR3: TGTGCCAGCAGTAAACCTACAGGGTCGTCCACTGAAGCTTTCTTT. Translating it yields CASSKPTGSSTEAFF.

The chain links TRBV19 to TRBJ2-1, with D perhaps TRBD1 or TRBD2 (7 bases each). Trimming took off 4 bases at V and 9 bases at J, with 22 bases between the two ends. Germline CDR1 LNHDA, CDR2 SQIVND (reference sequence). The CDR3 totals 16 residues. The CDR3: CASSSLTGRGLSEQFF. In DNA, the CDR3 is TGTGCCAGTAGTAGCCTGACAGGGAGGGGGTTGAGTGAGCAGTTCTTC.

This clone was recorded once. V usage is TRBV5-1 and J usage is TRBJ1-1, with D perhaps matching TRBD1 (6 bases). CDR1 is SGHRS and CDR2 is YFSETQ in the germline V gene. The V end lost 4 bases, the J end lost 4 bases, and 11 bases lay between the germline ends. The CDR3 is 13 residues long. The CDR3 loop reads CASSPQGLTEAFF. DNA for the CDR3: TGCGCCAGCAGCCCACAGGGCCTCACTGAAGCTTTCTTT. Complete variable domain (other parts from reference TRBV5-1 and TRBJ1-1): KAGVTQTPRYLIKTRGQQVTLSCSPISGHRSVSWYQQTPGQGLQFLFEYFSETQRNKGNFPGRFSGRQFSNSRSEMNVSTLELGDSALYLCASSPQGLTEAFFGQGTRLTVV.

The chain has TRBV4-1 and TRBJ1-2, with TRBD1 as a possible D gene (6 bases). Trimming left V 2 bases short and J 3 bases short, with 16 bases between. Germline values: CDR1 MGHRA, CDR2 YSYEKL. The CDR3 has 16 residues. Here the CDR3 DNA reads TGCGCCAGCAGCCAACTCCCCCTCGGGACATACTATGGCTACACCTTC. This encodes CASSQLPLGTYYGYTF.

The chain recombines TRBV7-9 with TRBJ2-3, with D uncertain. Trimming took 0 bases from V and 2 from J, leaving 9 bases between them. Germline V CDR1 and CDR2: SEHNR, FQNEAQ (reference sequence). CDR3 length equals 15 residues. CDR3 sequence: CASSLAGGVTDTQYF. CDR3 DNA sequence: TGTGCCAGCAGCTTAGCGGGTGGGGTCACAGATACGCAGTATTTT.